The rows below give T cell receptor beta chains drawn from one sample of a study of cytomegalovirus exposure and HLA in healthy donors. Clones were sequenced by immunoSEQ multiplex PCR, and TCRdb holds only the in-frame ones, with some missing. The sample carries under 70,000 clones, around 89% recorded once. The sample was PBMCs. Receptors originate from a woman aged 18-29 years in good health and CMV-seronegative. Each CDR3 is given with its conserved first and last residue. D genes are given only for firm matches.

d_call v_call cdr3_aa
TRBD1 TRBV7-3 CASSSRDRGFGTDTQYF
- TRBV5-6 CASSFGGLDYEQYF
- TRBV4-1 CASSQARGGQPQHF
TRBD2 TRBV29-1 CSVDPSGRTDTQYF
TRBD2 TRBV7-2 CASSLGGGKETQYF
TRBD2 TRBV5-6 CASSLLAGEEETQYF
TRBD1 TRBV7-6 CASSLTGGDYEQYF
TRBD2 TRBV19 CATRLAGHTSGRYLPREQYF
- TRBV29-1 CSVVLGGDTQYF
TRBD1 TRBV28 CASSLRGQAYEQYF
TRBD1 TRBV6-1 CASSERQGPGELFF
- TRBV7-9 CASSLDREGDEQFF
TRBD1 TRBV11-1 CASSSQGVWTDTQYF